Listed here are 11 T cell receptor beta chains from one sample, sequenced in a study of shared clonotypes between healthy human individuals. Here immunoSEQ multiplex PCR was the method, and the copy in TCRdb shows in-frame clones only, minus some. The sample has under 650,000 clones; almost 97% are singletons. The sequencing sample was made of naive CD4+ T cells sorted from blood. Subset denoted: CD45RA+ positively selected. Receptor source: a woman younger than 45 in good health.

This chain joins TRBV27 and TRBJ2-7; TRBD2 aligns across 13 bases. The CDR3 runs to 17 residues. The ends lost 1 base at V and 5 bases at J; junction bases unmatched: 8. Germline V gene sequence: CDR1 MNHEY, CDR2 SMNVEV (reference sequence). The CDR3 protein is CASSLLGTSGIVNEQYF. The CDR3 nucleotides are TGTGCCAGCAGTTTATTGGGGACTAGCGGGATCGTGAACGAGCAGTACTTC.

The J gene is TRBJ1-4, the V gene TRBV28; TRBD1 aligns across 9 bases. CDR3 length: 16 residues. V was clipped by 0 bases and J by 8 bases; unmatched bases: 7. Looked up from germline, CDR1 is MDHEN and CDR2 is SYDVKM. The CDR3 loop is CASSLWSGQGWEKLFF. The DNA of the CDR3 is TGTGCCAGCAGTTTATGGTCTGGACAGGGGTGGGAAAAACTGTTTTTT.

The gene calls are TRBV27 and TRBJ2-1; the D gene could be TRBD1 or TRBD2 (5 bases each). The V end was cut by 6 bases, the J end by 3 bases, with 12 bases between. The CDR3 is 14 amino acids. Per the germline V gene, CDR1 is MNHEY and CDR2 is SMNVEV (reference sequence). The CDR3: CASRRDGSYNEQFF. CDR3 coding DNA: TGTGCCAGCAGACGGGACGGAAGCTACAATGAGCAGTTCTTC.

The rearrangement links TRBV28 to TRBJ2-7; D uncertain. CDR3 length: 15 residues. Germline V gene data show CDR1 as MDHEN and CDR2 as SYDVKM. Trimming took off 1 base at V and 2 bases at J, with 12 bases between the two ends. This chain's CDR3 is CASSLFPARTYEQYF. The CDR3 DNA reads as TGTGCCAGCAGTTTATTTCCGGCTAGGACCTACGAGCAGTACTTC.

CDR3 bases: TGTGCCAGCAGCTTGTTTCGCAGGGTAGACTCTGGGGCCAACGTCCTGACTTTC. The encoded protein is CASSLFRRVDSGANVLTF. The chain has TRBV5-6 and TRBJ2-6; possibly TRBD1 for D (5 bases). V was cut by 1 base and J by 0 bases, with 14 bases left in between. Germline loops: CDR1 SGHDT, CDR2 YYEEEE. The CDR3 contains 18 residues.

This chain uses TRBV7-9 with TRBJ1-4, with TRBD1 matching 7 bases. Per the germline V gene, CDR1 is SEHNR and CDR2 is FQNEAQ (reference sequence). The CDR3 totals 13 residues. Trimming at V came to 8 bases and at J to 3 bases, leaving 3 bases not matched to a gene. CDR3 region: CASVGQSNEKLFF. The CDR3 DNA follows: TGTGCCAGCGTGGGACAGTCTAATGAAAAACTGTTTTTT.

This rearrangement joins TRBV28 to TRBJ2-1; TRBD1 aligns across 8 bases. CDR3 size: 13 residues. Germline CDR1 MDHEN, CDR2 SYDVKM. V lost 6 bases, J lost 9 bases, and 7 bases stayed unmatched. CDR3 bases: TGTGCCAGCAGCCTAGGACAGGGTCGTGAGCAGTTCTTC. Translation gives CASSLGQGREQFF.

This chain joins TRBV7-9 and TRBJ2-5; 8 bases agree with TRBD1. The germline gives CDR1 SEHNR, CDR2 FQNEAQ (reference sequence). The CDR3 extends over 14 amino acids. V shed 5 bases and J 1 base; nucleotides not matched to a gene: 3. The DNA for the CDR3 is TGTGCCAGCAGCCAAGGACAGGGCCAAGAGACCCAGTACTTC. Translation gives CASSQGQGQETQYF.

The rearrangement links TRBV5-1 to TRBJ2-3; maybe TRBD2 (6 bases). CDR1 and CDR2 (germline): SGHRS, YFSETQ. Trimming took 3 bases from V and 2 from J, leaving 16 bases between them. The CDR3 runs to 16 residues. CDR3 in amino acids: CASSSPIAAYTDTQYF. CDR3 coding DNA: TGCGCCAGCAGCTCCCCCATAGCGGCCTACACAGATACGCAGTATTTT.

The chain couples TRBV28 to TRBJ1-5; TRBD1 agrees at 7 bases. Trimming removed 7 bases from V and 0 bases from J; junction bases left unmatched: 12. CDR1 MDHEN and CDR2 SYDVKM come from the germline V gene. There are 17 residues in the CDR3. CDR3 region: CASMDFRGLNSNQPQHF. As DNA, the CDR3 is TGTGCCAGCATGGACTTTAGGGGGCTTAATAGCAATCAGCCCCAGCATTTT.

The chain couples TRBV5-1 to TRBJ2-1; the D gene is possibly TRBD2 (5 bases). The ends were cut back, 4 bases at V and 5 bases at J, with 10 bases in the middle. The CDR3 spans 13 residues. The germline gives CDR1 SGHRS, CDR2 YFSETQ. The CDR3 here is CASSLGINNEQFF. CDR3 nucleotide sequence: TGCGCCAGCAGCCTCGGGATCAACAATGAGCAGTTCTTC.